The 32 T cell receptor beta chains given below trace back to one sample, sequenced in a study of CD8 T cells in Susac syndrome. The RNA input was roughly 0.45 to 1 ug, and it was reverse transcribed with random hexamers. TCRdb reprocessed the immunoSEQ multiplex PCR reads with MiXCR, giving one entry per CDR3 protein. The sample has about 150,000 distinct CDR3 sequences; roughly 96% are singletons. The sample taken for sequencing was CD8+ T cells from PBMCs. These receptors all come from a human donor with multiple sclerosis.

The chain couples TRBV7-9 to TRBJ1-1, with no clear D. The CDR3 has 12 amino acids. V was clipped by 1 base and J by 7 bases, with 7 bases between them. CDR1 SEHNR and CDR2 FQNEAQ come from the germline V gene (reference sequence). The CDR3: CASSLVRGEAFF. CDR3 coding DNA: TGTGCCAGCAGCTTAGTACGTGGTGAAGCTTTCTTT.

The genes are TRBV11-2 and TRBJ1-2, with D tentatively TRBD1 (5 bases). The CDR3 has 14 amino acids. Germline-derived CDR1 and CDR2 are SGHAT and FQNNGV. The V and J ends lost 6 bases and 4 bases respectively, with 15 bases between them. CDR3 in amino acids: CASRGESRPYGYTF. The CDR3 DNA reads as TGTGCCAGCAGGGGGGAGTCCCGGCCCTATGGCTACACCTTC.

V is TRBV10-3 and J is TRBJ2-7; 8 bases map to TRBD1. V was pared by 1 base and J by 5 bases, with 10 bases of the junction left unmatched. The germline gives CDR1 ENHRY, CDR2 SYGVKD. This CDR3 contains 16 residues. The CDR3 region is CAISEFGQGARHEQYF. The CDR3 DNA sequence: TGTGCCATCAGTGAGTTTGGGCAGGGGGCGCGGCACGAGCAGTACTTC.

The V gene is TRBV12-3 or TRBV12-4, the J gene TRBJ1-1; D gene unclear. V shed 5 bases and J shed 11 bases, with 15 bases lying between them. The CDR3 loop spans 12 amino acids. CDR3 region: CASSPLMLGAFF. Written as DNA, the CDR3 is TGTGCCAGCAGTCCCTTAATGCTTGGGGCTTTCTTT.

The sample holds one count of this clonotype. J is TRBJ1-2 and V is TRBV12-3 or TRBV12-4, with D uncertain. V was clipped by 7 bases and J by 3 bases, with 9 bases between them. This CDR3 region has 12 residues. The CDR3 nucleotides are TGTGCCAGCAAGAACAGCGACTATGGCTACACCTTC. The encoded protein is CASKNSDYGYTF.

This clonotype was found once. This chain uses TRBV20-1 with TRBJ1-1; the D gene is possibly TRBD1 (6 bases). The germline V gene encodes CDR1 DFQATT and CDR2 SNEGSKA (reference sequence). The CDR3 length is 15 residues. With 3 bases removed from V and 3 bases from J, the gap between germline ends came to 17 bases. CDR3 region: CSARFHREVDTEAFF. In DNA, the CDR3 is TGCAGTGCTAGGTTTCACAGGGAAGTGGACACTGAAGCTTTCTTT.

The chain carries TRBV29-1 and TRBJ1-2, with 8 nucleotides matching TRBD1. This CDR3 is built from 13 residues. The V gene end was trimmed by 3 bases and the J gene end by 3 bases; junction bases not matched to a gene: 3. CDR1 and CDR2 from the germline V gene are SQVTM and ANQGSEA. CDR3 DNA: TGCAGCGTTGATACAGGGGGACACTATGGCTACACCTTC. It codes for CSVDTGGHYGYTF.

The genes are TRBV27 and TRBJ1-6; D gene uncertain. V was cut by 6 bases and J by 16 bases, with 19 bases left in between. The CDR3 has 13 residues. In germline, CDR1 is MNHEY, CDR2 SMNVEV (reference sequence). CDR3 nucleotides: TGTGCCAGCAGCGCCTCGGGTCCCTCGGTTCTCCACTTT. As protein: CASSASGPSVLHF.

The chain carries TRBV7-9 and TRBJ2-5; 7 nucleotides match TRBD2. J was trimmed by 4 bases and V by 7 bases; bases with no gene match: 9. From germline, CDR1 is SEHNR and CDR2 FQNEAQ (reference sequence). CDR3 length: 14 amino acids. The CDR3 sequence is CASTPSGVGETQYF. The CDR3 DNA follows: TGTGCCAGCACCCCCAGCGGGGTGGGAGAGACCCAGTACTTC.

The rearrangement uses TRBV5-1 and TRBJ2-1, with D possibly TRBD1 on 5 matching bases. The germline CDR1 and CDR2 sequences are SGHRS and YFSETQ. The CDR3 sequence is 15 residues long. Trimming removed 2 bases from V and 0 bases from J, with 9 bases in between. CDR3 amino acids: CASSFFDSSYNEQFF. CDR3 in DNA: TGCGCCAGCAGCTTCTTCGACAGCTCCTACAATGAGCAGTTCTTC.

The chain is built from TRBV20-1 and TRBJ1-2; maybe TRBD1 (6 bases). The CDR3 is made up of 15 amino acids. Germline assignment: CDR1 DFQATT and CDR2 SNEGSKA (reference sequence). The V end was cut by 0 bases, the J end by 0 bases, with 11 bases between. In DNA form, the CDR3 reads TGCAGTGCTAGAGATCCAGGGGTAGCTAACTATGGCTACACCTTC. Encoded protein: CSARDPGVANYGYTF.

The genes are TRBV16 and TRBJ1-1; the D is unclear. Trimming removed 0 bases at V and 6 bases at J, with 5 bases between. The germline gives CDR1 KGHSY, CDR2 FQNENV. The CDR3 spans 12 residues. The CDR3 sequence: CASSQSRPEAFF. CDR3 coding DNA: TGTGCCAGCAGCCAATCCCGTCCTGAAGCTTTCTTT. The variable domain in full, with the rest retrieved from reference TRBV16 and TRBJ1-1, is GEEVAQTPKHLVRGEGQKAKLYCAPIKGHSYVFWYQQVLKNEFKFLISFQNENVFDETGMPKERFSAKCLPNSPCSLEIQATKLEDSAVYFCASSQSRPEAFFGQGTRLTVV.

The rearrangement uses TRBV6-6 and TRBJ1-1, with D unresolved. Trimming took off 8 bases at V and 3 bases at J, with 13 bases between the two ends. Germline CDR1 MNHNY, CDR2 SVGAGI (reference sequence). This CDR3 has 13 amino acids. The CDR3 region is CASVPGWDTEAFF. The CDR3 region has the DNA TGTGCCAGCGTACCGGGGTGGGACACTGAAGCTTTCTTT.

This chain joins TRBV20-1 and TRBJ1-6, with TRBD1 identical over 7 bases. CDR1 is DFQATT, CDR2 SNEGSKA, per germline (reference sequence). The J segment lost 0 bases and the V segment lost 6 bases, leaving 5 bases of the junction unmatched. The CDR3 runs 15 residues. The CDR3: CSARDRSSYNSPLHF. In DNA form, the CDR3 reads TGCAGTGCGCGGGACAGAAGCTCCTATAATTCACCCCTCCACTTT.

DNA of the CDR3: TGTGCCAGTAGTATAGCCGGCCGGACCTTCCACCCTCACCAGCATTTT. This encodes CASSIAGRTFHPHQHF. V and J are TRBV19 and TRBJ1-5; D remains unclear. The CDR3 covers 16 residues. Per the germline V gene, CDR1 is LNHDA and CDR2 is SQIVND (reference sequence). Between the trimmed V and J ends, which lost 1 base and 12 bases, there was a span of 22 bases.

The genes are TRBV12-3 or TRBV12-4 and TRBJ2-7, with 9 nucleotides matching TRBD1. V lost 6 bases, J lost 5 bases, and 8 bases stayed unmatched. The CDR3 loop spans 14 amino acids. The CDR3 nucleotides are TGTGCCAGCAGCCCCGGGACAGGGACCCACGAGCAGTACTTC. Translated: CASSPGTGTHEQYF.

V usage is TRBV3-1 and J usage is TRBJ1-1; D gene uncertain. Trimming shortened V by 1 base and J by 5 bases, and 8 bases separated the two germline ends. CDR3 size: 13 residues. Germline values: CDR1 LGHDT, CDR2 YNNKEL (reference sequence). The CDR3 DNA reads as TGTGCCAGCAGCCAAGGGAGTCGTACTGAAGCTTTCTTT. Encoded protein: CASSQGSRTEAFF.

This clonotype was counted once. The CDR3: CSVEDHGVYEQYF. CDR3 coding DNA: TGCAGCGTTGAAGATCACGGTGTCTACGAGCAGTACTTC. V and J are TRBV29-1 and TRBJ2-7; D unresolved. There are 13 residues in the CDR3. Trimming pared 0 bases from V and 3 bases from J, leaving 9 bases between. The germline V gene encodes CDR1 SQVTM and CDR2 ANQGSEA.

V is TRBV12-3 or TRBV12-4 and J is TRBJ1-2; TRBD1 matches at 9 bases. Trimming took 3 bases from V and 4 from J; bases not matched to a gene: 6. The CDR3 covers 15 residues. CDR3 in amino acids: CASSFGDRAAYGYTF. The CDR3 nucleotides are TGTGCCAGCAGTTTCGGGGACAGGGCTGCCTATGGCTACACCTTC.

J is TRBJ2-7 and V is TRBV29-1; 8 nucleotides match TRBD1. Losses at the gene ends were 4 bases for V and 5 bases for J; bases not matched to a gene: 10. This CDR3 region has 14 residues. The germline V gene has CDR1 SQVTM and CDR2 ANQGSEA. CDR3 bases: TGCAGCGTTGTCAGGGGGCCGTATTTTGACGAGCAGTACTTC. Amino acids: CSVVRGPYFDEQYF.

The chain is built from TRBV15 and TRBJ1-1, with D perhaps TRBD1 (6 bases). Between the trimmed V and J ends, which lost 1 base and 3 bases, there was a span of 12 bases. Germline assignment: CDR1 LNHNV and CDR2 YYDKDF (reference sequence). This CDR3 has 15 amino acids. CDR3 loop: CATSRVGGAYTEAFF. The CDR3 nucleotides are TGTGCCACCAGCAGAGTTGGGGGGGCATACACTGAAGCTTTCTTT.

The chain links TRBV24-1 to TRBJ2-1, with a tentative D call TRBD2 (6 bases). Trimming took 3 bases from V and 9 from J, leaving 11 bases between them. The CDR3 covers 13 residues. Germline V gene sequence: CDR1 KGHDR, CDR2 SFDVKD. The CDR3, as DNA: TGTGCCACCAGTGATAAGGGACTCGGTGAGCAGTTCTTC. Translated, it gives CATSDKGLGEQFF.

This sequence joins TRBV7-9 and TRBJ1-5; D is unclear. The germline V gene encodes CDR1 SEHNR and CDR2 FQNEAQ (reference sequence). Trimming stripped 10 bases from V and 5 bases from J, with 6 bases between. The CDR3 has 10 residues. CDR3 DNA: TGTGCCACTGATGATCAGCCCCAGCATTTT. This gives the protein CATDDQPQHF.

The chain links TRBV30 to TRBJ1-2, with 9 bases identical to TRBD1. The CDR3 is 14 residues long. Germline CDR1 and CDR2: GTSNPN and SVGIG (reference sequence). After removal of 4 bases from V and 2 bases from J, the junction contained 5 bases not matched to a gene. The CDR3 DNA follows: TGTGCCTGGACTAGGGACAGGGTCAACTATGGCTACACCTTC. Amino acid sequence: CAWTRDRVNYGYTF. Complete variable domain (other parts from reference TRBV30 and TRBJ1-2): SQTIHQWPATLVQPVGSPLSLECTVEGTSNPNLYWYRQAAGRGLQLLFYSVGIGQISSEVPQNLSASRPQDRQFILSSKKLLLSDSGFYLCAWTRDRVNYGYTFGSGTRLTVV.

The gene calls are TRBV5-1 and TRBJ1-1, with a tentative D call TRBD1 (6 bases). Germline values: CDR1 SGHRS, CDR2 YFSETQ. The CDR3 covers 15 residues. With 3 bases removed from V and 4 bases from J, the gap between germline ends came to 16 bases. The DNA of the CDR3 is TGCGCCAGCAGCTCTTCCCTTAGGGGGGGCACTGAAGCTTTCTTT. Its protein is CASSSSLRGGTEAFF.

The rearrangement uses TRBV29-1 and TRBJ2-1; D might be TRBD1 (5 bases). Trimming removed 6 bases at V and 7 bases at J, with 10 bases between. CDR1 is SQVTM and CDR2 is ANQGSEA in the germline V gene. The CDR3 covers 11 residues. The DNA of the CDR3 is TGCAGCGTCCCTGACAGAAATGAGCAGTTCTTC. This encodes CSVPDRNEQFF.

This chain links TRBV27 with TRBJ2-1, with TRBD2 matching 10 bases. Germline V CDR1 and CDR2: MNHEY, SMNVEV (reference sequence). Unmatched junction bases numbered 9, after V lost 3 bases and J lost 7 bases. The CDR3 runs 16 residues. CDR3 DNA: TGTGCCAGCAGTTTTCCTAGAGCGGGGGGGCATAATGAGCAGTTCTTC. Protein: CASSFPRAGGHNEQFF.

CDR3 protein: CASSFGGADTEAFF. For the CDR3, the DNA is TGTGCCAGCAGCTTCGGAGGAGCGGACACTGAAGCTTTCTTT. The chain combines TRBV7-2 with TRBJ1-1; D unclear. The CDR3 totals 14 residues. V shed 3 bases and J shed 3 bases, with 11 bases lying between them. CDR1 SGHTA and CDR2 FQGNSA come from the germline V gene.

J is TRBJ2-3 and V is TRBV29-1; a possible D gene is TRBD1 (6 bases). V lost 6 bases and J 5 bases, leaving 21 bases between the germline ends. Germline loops: CDR1 SQVTM, CDR2 ANQGSEA. The CDR3 sequence is 15 residues long. The CDR3 nucleotides read TGCAGCGTGTCCCCCCCTTACAAGACAGGAGATACGCAGTATTTT. This encodes CSVSPPYKTGDTQYF.

The CDR3 loop is CASSLPPPGTGGKNEQFF. CDR3 in DNA: TGTGCCAGCAGCTTACCCCCCCCAGGGACAGGGGGCAAAAATGAGCAGTTCTTC. The chain combines TRBV7-9 with TRBJ2-1; 12 bases match TRBD1. V gave up 2 bases and J gave up 7 bases; unmatched junction bases: 12. The CDR3 is 18 amino acids. Germline CDR1 SEHNR, CDR2 FQNEAQ (reference sequence). The full variable domain, completed using reference TRBV7-9 and TRBJ2-1, is DTGVSQNPRHKITKRGQNVTFRCDPISEHNRLYWYRQTLGQGPEFLTYFQNEAQLEKSRLLSDRFSAERPKGSFSTLEIQRTEQGDSAMYLCASSLPPPGTGGKNEQFFGPGTRLTVL.

The chain is built from TRBV7-9 and TRBJ2-7; D is uncertain. The ends were cut back, 7 bases at V and 3 bases at J, with 7 bases in the middle. Germline loops: CDR1 SEHNR, CDR2 FQNEAQ (reference sequence). The CDR3 runs 11 residues. CDR3 protein: CASNAGYEQYF. As DNA, the CDR3 is TGTGCCAGCAACGCCGGCTACGAGCAGTACTTC.

This rearrangement joins TRBV11-2 to TRBJ2-7, with D possibly matching TRBD1 (6 bases). Between the trimmed V and J ends, which lost 5 bases and 2 bases, there was a span of 13 bases. The germline gives CDR1 SGHAT, CDR2 FQNNGV. The CDR3 is 14 amino acids. The CDR3 spells CASSIRQAAYEQYF. CDR3 in DNA: TGTGCCAGCAGCATTAGACAGGCAGCCTACGAGCAGTACTTC.